This is a list of T cell receptor beta chains from one sample in a study of blood T cell repertoires in COVID-19. Measured with immunoSEQ multiplex PCR; TCRdb has only the in-frame clones, and not every one. The repertoire holds over 300,000 clones, over 75% seen once, with 0.9% to 1% in the top ten. Source material: PBMCs or T cells enriched from blood (not recorded which). The receptor source for this set is a woman aged 25 to 39 with acute COVID-19. Each CDR3 is given with its conserved first and last residue. A D gene is named only where the DNA matches it firmly. Size tells how often a clone was seen (once, few, many) or the class of an expanded clone, and some rows leave it out.

abundance: .
v_gene: TRBV3-1/TRBV3-2
j_gene: TRBJ1-3
d_gene: .
CDR3nt: TGTGCCAGCAGCCACCTCTCTGGAAACACCATATATTTT
CDR3aa: CASSHLSGNTIYF

abundance: .
v_gene: TRBV4-3
j_gene: TRBJ2-7
d_gene: TRBD1
CDR3nt: TGCGCCAGCAGCCGAGACAGGGGGAGCTACGAGCAGTACTTC
CDR3aa: CASSRDRGSYEQYF

abundance: .
v_gene: TRBV10-3
j_gene: TRBJ2-3
d_gene: .
CDR3nt: TGTGCCATCCTGAGAACTAGCACAGATACGCAGTATTTT
CDR3aa: CAILRTSTDTQYF

abundance: .
v_gene: TRBV3-1/TRBV3-2
j_gene: TRBJ2-5
d_gene: TRBD2
CDR3nt: TGTGCCAGCAAGTCTAGCGGGGTGGAGACCCAGTACTTC
CDR3aa: CASKSSGVETQYF

abundance: .
v_gene: TRBV7-9
j_gene: TRBJ2-7
d_gene: .
CDR3nt: TGTGCCAGCAGCTTGTCGGGTAACTACGAGCAGTACTTC
CDR3aa: CASSLSGNYEQYF

abundance: once
v_gene: TRBV10-3
j_gene: TRBJ2-3
d_gene: TRBD1
CDR3nt: TGTGCCATCAGTGATTCGATGGACAGGAGCACAGATACGCAGTATTTT
CDR3aa: CAISDSMDRSTDTQYF

abundance: .
v_gene: TRBV7-3
j_gene: TRBJ2-1
d_gene: .
CDR3nt: TGTGCCAGCAGCTACGTCCCTGGGACATCTAGGGATGAGCAGTTCTTC
CDR3aa: CASSYVPGTSRDEQFF

abundance: once
v_gene: TRBV7-6
j_gene: TRBJ1-1
d_gene: .
CDR3nt: TGTGCCAGCAGCTTAGGGCTGGGGGGTAACACTGAAGCTTTCTTT
CDR3aa: CASSLGLGGNTEAFF

abundance: .
v_gene: TRBV12-5
j_gene: TRBJ2-5
d_gene: TRBD2
CDR3nt: TGTGCTAGTGGTTTGGGTGTAGCGGGGGGGCTGGAGACCCAGTACTTC
CDR3aa: CASGLGVAGGLETQYF

abundance: .
v_gene: TRBV2
j_gene: TRBJ2-7
d_gene: TRBD1
CDR3nt: TGTGCCAGCAGTAAGCACGGGACAGCTTCCTACGAGCAGTACTTC
CDR3aa: CASSKHGTASYEQYF

abundance: .
v_gene: TRBV19
j_gene: TRBJ2-2
d_gene: TRBD1
CDR3nt: TGTGCCAGTAGTATCCACTCAGGGGGAACCACCGGGGAGCTGTTTTTT
CDR3aa: CASSIHSGGTTGELFF

abundance: .
v_gene: TRBV6-5
j_gene: TRBJ1-1
d_gene: .
CDR3nt: TGTGCCAGCAGTTACTCGCGGGGGGGCCGGAACACTGAAGCTTTCTTT
CDR3aa: CASSYSRGGRNTEAFF

abundance: .
v_gene: TRBV19
j_gene: TRBJ1-5
d_gene: TRBD1
CDR3nt: TGTGCCAGTAGTGTAGGGGGACAGGTCAATCAGCCCCAGCATTTT
CDR3aa: CASSVGGQVNQPQHF

abundance: .
v_gene: TRBV7-3
j_gene: TRBJ2-3
d_gene: .
CDR3nt: TGTGCCAGCAGCTTAGGGCTAGCAATAGATACGCAGTATTTT
CDR3aa: CASSLGLAIDTQYF

abundance: once
v_gene: TRBV13
j_gene: TRBJ1-4
d_gene: .
CDR3nt: TGTGCCAGCAGCTTAGCCGAGCGGGGGATTAATGAAAAACTGTTTTTT
CDR3aa: CASSLAERGINEKLFF

abundance: once
v_gene: TRBV10-1
j_gene: TRBJ2-3
d_gene: TRBD2
CDR3nt: TGCGCCAGCGCCAGCGGGGGGGACACAGATACGCAGTATTTT
CDR3aa: CASASGGDTDTQYF

abundance: few
v_gene: TRBV29-1
j_gene: TRBJ1-1
d_gene: .
CDR3nt: TGCAGCGCGGGGGGACTGGAGGCTTTCTTT
CDR3aa: CSAGGLEAFF

abundance: .
v_gene: TRBV4-1
j_gene: TRBJ2-6
d_gene: .
CDR3nt: TGCGCCAGCAGCCAAGTTAGCCGCTCTGGGGCCAACGTCCTGACTTTC
CDR3aa: CASSQVSRSGANVLTF

abundance: .
v_gene: TRBV7-3
j_gene: TRBJ1-5
d_gene: .
CDR3nt: TGTGCCAGCAGCCCAACTGGGGGGGCAAGCAATCAGCCCCAGCATTTT
CDR3aa: CASSPTGGASNQPQHF

abundance: .
v_gene: TRBV5-5
j_gene: TRBJ2-7
d_gene: .
CDR3nt: TGTGCCAGCAGTGAACAGGGAGACGAGCAGTACTTC
CDR3aa: CASSEQGDEQYF

abundance: .
v_gene: TRBV7-2
j_gene: TRBJ2-1
d_gene: TRBD2
CDR3nt: TGTGCCAGCAGCTTAGGCGGGGGGGGGCCCCTCAGGGAGCAGTTCTTC
CDR3aa: CASSLGGGGPLREQFF

abundance: .
v_gene: TRBV6-6
j_gene: TRBJ1-1
d_gene: TRBD1
CDR3nt: TGTGCCAGCAGCCACGGACAGGGGGTGAACACTGAAGCTTTCTTT
CDR3aa: CASSHGQGVNTEAFF

abundance: .
v_gene: TRBV15
j_gene: TRBJ2-7
d_gene: .
CDR3nt: TGTGCCACCAGCAGAGCCGGTGGCGGAGCCTACGAGCAGTACTTC
CDR3aa: CATSRAGGGAYEQYF

abundance: .
v_gene: TRBV5-3
j_gene: TRBJ1-6
d_gene: .
CDR3nt: TGTGCCAGAAGCTTTGGGGCAGTGGGATCGCGATCACCCCTCCACTTT
CDR3aa: CARSFGAVGSRSPLHF

abundance: .
v_gene: TRBV10-2
j_gene: TRBJ2-5
d_gene: .
CDR3nt: TGCGCCAGCGAGACTGACGCCCAAGAGACCCAGTACTTC
CDR3aa: CASETDAQETQYF

abundance: .
v_gene: TRBV7-8
j_gene: TRBJ1-2
d_gene: .
CDR3nt: TGTGCCAGCAGGCCCTTTACAGCTACTAACTATGGCTACACCTTC
CDR3aa: CASRPFTATNYGYTF

abundance: .
v_gene: TRBV19
j_gene: TRBJ1-6
d_gene: .
CDR3nt: TGTGCCAGTAGTAATATAATGGGCCGGGAGGATTCACCCCTCCACTTT
CDR3aa: CASSNIMGREDSPLHF

abundance: .
v_gene: TRBV14
j_gene: TRBJ2-3
d_gene: .
CDR3nt: TGTGCCAGCAGCCAACAAAGGGGCCGCACAGATACGCAGTATTTT
CDR3aa: CASSQQRGRTDTQYF

abundance: .
v_gene: TRBV7-8
j_gene: TRBJ2-5
d_gene: TRBD1
CDR3nt: TGTGCCAGCAGCTTATACAGGGGATTCGGGGAGACCCAGTACTTC
CDR3aa: CASSLYRGFGETQYF

abundance: .
v_gene: TRBV5-1
j_gene: TRBJ1-1
d_gene: .
CDR3nt: TGCGCCAGCAGCTTTGATATCGGTATGAACACTGAAGCTTTCTTT
CDR3aa: CASSFDIGMNTEAFF

abundance: .
v_gene: TRBV30
j_gene: TRBJ1-5
d_gene: TRBD1
CDR3nt: TGTGCCTGGAGTGTAACAGGGGGCACCAATCAGCCCCAGCATTTT
CDR3aa: CAWSVTGGTNQPQHF

abundance: once
v_gene: TRBV2
j_gene: TRBJ1-3
d_gene: .
CDR3nt: TGTGCCAGCAGTGACTCGTCAGGGAAAATCGGAAACACCATATATTTT
CDR3aa: CASSDSSGKIGNTIYF

abundance: .
v_gene: TRBV19
j_gene: TRBJ1-2
d_gene: .
CDR3nt: TGTGCCAGTAGGGACAACAACTATGGCTACACCTTC
CDR3aa: CASRDNNYGYTF

abundance: few
v_gene: TRBV2
j_gene: TRBJ1-6
d_gene: .
CDR3nt: TGTTCTACAGGGACCGCCGAGAATTCACCCCTCCACTTT
CDR3aa: CSTGTAENSPLHF

abundance: .
v_gene: TRBV24-1
j_gene: TRBJ2-2
d_gene: TRBD1
CDR3nt: TGTGCCACTAGAAAGACAGGGGATGGCGGGGAGCTGTTTTTT
CDR3aa: CATRKTGDGGELFF

abundance: .
v_gene: TRBV2
j_gene: TRBJ2-5
d_gene: .
CDR3nt: TGTGCCAGCAGTGAATCGTTAGAGACCCAGTACTTC
CDR3aa: CASSESLETQYF

abundance: .
v_gene: TRBV30
j_gene: TRBJ1-2
d_gene: TRBD1
CDR3nt: TGTGCCTGGAGAGACCTGGGACAGGGGGCTAGTGGCTACACCTTC
CDR3aa: CAWRDLGQGASGYTF

abundance: .
v_gene: TRBV5-1
j_gene: TRBJ1-2
d_gene: TRBD1
CDR3nt: TGCGCCAGCAGCTCGGGACAGACTTATGGCTACACCTTC
CDR3aa: CASSSGQTYGYTF

abundance: .
v_gene: TRBV5-1
j_gene: TRBJ1-1
d_gene: TRBD1
CDR3nt: TGCGCCAGCAGCGCCTTAGGACAGGGGAAAGGGAACACTGAAGCTTTCTTT
CDR3aa: CASSALGQGKGNTEAFF

abundance: .
v_gene: TRBV6-5
j_gene: TRBJ1-1
d_gene: .
CDR3nt: TGTGCCAGCTCGCAGACAGTAAACACTGAAGCTTTCTTT
CDR3aa: CASSQTVNTEAFF

abundance: .
v_gene: TRBV7-9
j_gene: TRBJ2-7
d_gene: .
CDR3nt: TGTGCCAGCAGCTCACCGGGACATCCCTACGAGCAGTACTTC
CDR3aa: CASSSPGHPYEQYF

abundance: .
v_gene: TRBV6-5
j_gene: TRBJ2-7
d_gene: TRBD2
CDR3nt: TGTGCCAGCAGAAGGACTAGCGGGAGGCCCTACGAGCAGTACTTC
CDR3aa: CASRRTSGRPYEQYF

abundance: .
v_gene: TRBV23-1
j_gene: TRBJ2-7
d_gene: TRBD1
CDR3nt: TGCGCCAGCAGTCGACAGGGCCCCTACGAGCAGTACTTC
CDR3aa: CASSRQGPYEQYF

abundance: .
v_gene: TRBV27
j_gene: TRBJ1-1
d_gene: .
CDR3nt: TGTGCCAGCCGTGTGGCGTTGGGCGCTGAAGCTTTCTTT
CDR3aa: CASRVALGAEAFF

abundance: .
v_gene: TRBV7-9
j_gene: TRBJ2-7
d_gene: TRBD2
CDR3nt: TGTGCCAGCAGCCTAATCGGGGGGGCCTACGAGCAGTACTTC
CDR3aa: CASSLIGGAYEQYF

abundance: once
v_gene: TRBV2
j_gene: TRBJ1-6
d_gene: .
CDR3nt: TGTGCCAGCAGTGAAGCCTATCGCCATTCACCCCTCCACTTT
CDR3aa: CASSEAYRHSPLHF

abundance: .
v_gene: TRBV7-2
j_gene: TRBJ2-7
d_gene: .
CDR3nt: TGTGCCAGCAGCTCGGAGCGGTTACGCTACGAGCAGTACTTC
CDR3aa: CASSSERLRYEQYF

abundance: .
v_gene: TRBV30
j_gene: TRBJ1-1
d_gene: .
CDR3nt: TGTGCCTGGAGTGTAATGGGGGCAGGGGAAGCTTTCTTT
CDR3aa: CAWSVMGAGEAFF